A selection of T cell receptor beta chains follows, all from one sample in a study of blood T cell repertoires in COVID-19. Assay: immunoSEQ multiplex PCR; the TCRdb copy retains only in-frame clones and omits some. Here the sample spans more than 300,000 clones, 87% being singletons. The sample taken for sequencing was PBMCs or T cells enriched from blood (not recorded which). Source of these receptors: a man in his forties in a cohort exposed to, infected with or recovered from COVID-19 (not recorded which). The CDR3 runs from the conserved cysteine through the conserved F or W. The D gene is left open where the match is weak. Rows give clone size only sometimes, using once, few, many, or a class for an expanded clone.

j_call clone_size d_call v_call cdr3_length cdr3_nt cdr3_aa
TRBJ2-1 NA TRBD2 TRBV9 16 TGTGCCAGCAGCCCCCAATTAGCGGGCGTCATCAATGAGCAGTTCTTC CASSPQLAGVINEQFF
TRBJ2-5 NA TRBD1 TRBV27 13 TGTGCCAGCGGGACAGGGGGCGGGGAGACCCAGTACTTC CASGTGGGETQYF
TRBJ1-2 NA NA TRBV28 14 TGTGCCAGCAGCCTACCTCTTACTAACTATGGCTACACCTTC CASSLPLTNYGYTF
TRBJ1-6 NA TRBD1 TRBV3-1/TRBV3-2 15 TGTGCCAGCAGCTGGGGGACAGTCTATAATTCACCCCTCCACTTT CASSWGTVYNSPLHF
TRBJ2-2 NA TRBD1 TRBV30 15 TGTGCCTGGAGTCCGGGGAACAGGGGGCCCGGGGAGCTGTTTTTT CAWSPGNRGPGELFF
TRBJ1-6 NA TRBD1 TRBV5-1 15 TGCGCCAGCAGCCCCTGGACAGGGTGGGCTTCACCCCTCCACTTT CASSPWTGWASPLHF
TRBJ1-5 NA NA TRBV7-8 13 TGTGCCAGCAGCTTTTTGGGAGCCCAGCCCCAGCATTTT CASSFLGAQPQHF
TRBJ2-3 NA NA TRBV5-5 16 TGTGCCAGCAGCTTGTCGGGGGTATCGGGCACAGATACGCAGTATTTT CASSLSGVSGTDTQYF
TRBJ2-2 NA TRBD2 TRBV29-1 13 TGCAGCGTTGGAACTAGCGGCCCCGGGGAGCTGTTTTTT CSVGTSGPGELFF
TRBJ1-1 NA NA TRBV4-2 15 TGTGCCAGCAGCCCAGTCGGGGGGGTGGAAATTGAAGCTTTCTTT CASSPVGGVEIEAFF
TRBJ2-2 few TRBD2 TRBV6-4 16 TGTGCCAGCAGTGCATTAGCGGGAGGGGACACCGGGGAGCTGTTTTTT CASSALAGGDTGELFF
TRBJ2-3 NA TRBD1 TRBV7-9 13 TGTGCCAGCAGCAAACGGGACAGCGATACGCAGTATTTT CASSKRDSDTQYF
TRBJ1-2 few TRBD1 TRBV5-1 16 TGCGCCAGCAGCCGTGGGGACGGGGACAGAGGTGAGGGCTACACCTTC CASSRGDGDRGEGYTF
TRBJ1-5 NA NA TRBV20-1 10 TGCAGTGCTAGCCCCGAGCCCCAGCATTTT CSASPEPQHF
TRBJ2-1 NA TRBD1 TRBV2 11 TGTGCCAGCAGAAGGACAGGGGGGCAGTTCTTC CASRRTGGQFF
TRBJ2-5 NA NA TRBV5-1 15 TGCGCCAGCAGCCCATCAATGGCTGGTCAAGAGACCCAGTACTTC CASSPSMAGQETQYF
TRBJ2-1 NA NA TRBV18 14 TGTGCCAGCTCACCCCCCGTGGTAGCGCATGAGCAGTTCTTC CASSPPVVAHEQFF
TRBJ2-3 NA NA TRBV11-2 15 TGTGCCAGCAGCTTAGGAGGGAGTGGTGCAGATACGCAGTATTTT CASSLGGSGADTQYF
TRBJ2-5 NA NA TRBV18 11 TGTGCCAGCTCATCACAAGAGACCCAGTACTTC CASSSQETQYF
TRBJ1-4 NA NA TRBV9 14 TGTGCCAGCAGCCCCCGGACAGTAAGTGAAAAACTGTTTTTT CASSPRTVSEKLFF
TRBJ2-3 NA NA TRBV30 14 TGTGCCTGGAGTGACGGGAGAATCACAGATACGCAGTATTTT CAWSDGRITDTQYF
TRBJ1-3 NA NA TRBV3-1/TRBV3-2 16 TGTGCCAGCAGCCAAAGAGTGCCCGTCTCTGGAAACACCATATATTTT CASSQRVPVSGNTIYF
TRBJ1-6 NA TRBD1 TRBV9 15 TGTGCCAGCAGCGTAGACTGGACAGGAGGTTCACCCCTCCACTTT CASSVDWTGGSPLHF
TRBJ2-7 NA NA TRBV30 14 TGTGCCTGGAGTGTACGTCAGGGTCTGGACGAGCAGTACTTC CAWSVRQGLDEQYF
TRBJ1-1 NA NA TRBV30 14 TGTGCCTGGAGTCGTACGTTTACAGACACTGAAGCTTTCTTT CAWSRTFTDTEAFF
TRBJ2-7 NA NA TRBV19 15 TGTGCCAGTAGTACCTCCCCTAGTGCGGCCTACGAGCAGTACTTC CASSTSPSAAYEQYF
TRBJ2-7 NA NA TRBV12-5 13 TGTGCTAGTGGTTTGGATCTAATATACGAGCAGTACTTC CASGLDLIYEQYF
TRBJ1-3 NA TRBD1 TRBV12-5 15 TGTGCTAGTGAGGTGTGGACAGGGACTGGAAACACCATATATTTT CASEVWTGTGNTIYF
TRBJ1-1 NA NA TRBV2 15 TGTGCCAGCACCTTATCGACAGGCATGAACACTGAAGCTTTCTTT CASTLSTGMNTEAFF
TRBJ2-3 NA NA TRBV11-2 12 TGTGCCAGCAGCCCCCCCGGAGATACGCAGTATTTT CASSPPGDTQYF
TRBJ1-2 NA TRBD1 TRBV5-6 16 TGTGCCAGCAGACAGACGGGGGACAGAACCTTTTTGGGCTACACCTTC CASRQTGDRTFLGYTF
TRBJ1-5 NA NA TRBV19 15 TGTGCCAGTAGTATAGTCAGTCGGGACAATCAGCCCCAGCATTTT CASSIVSRDNQPQHF
TRBJ1-4 NA NA TRBV12-3/TRBV12-4 12 TGTGCCAGCAGGTACACCAATGAAAAACTGTTTTTT CASRYTNEKLFF
TRBJ2-1 NA NA TRBV7-9 12 TGTGCCAGTCCACTAGGAAACAATGAGCAGTTCTTC CASPLGNNEQFF
TRBJ1-2 NA TRBD1 TRBV7-9 13 TGTGCCAGCAGCGTCGACAGGGATTATGGCTACACCTTC CASSVDRDYGYTF
TRBJ2-1 NA TRBD1 TRBV29-1 13 TGCAGCGCTCCGGGACAGGTAATGGATGAGCAGTTCTTC CSAPGQVMDEQFF
TRBJ2-7 NA TRBD1 TRBV3-1/TRBV3-2 15 TGTGCCAGCAGCCCATGGGACAGGCCCGGTTACGAGCAGTACTTC CASSPWDRPGYEQYF
TRBJ2-7 NA NA TRBV30 13 TGTGCCTGGACGGGTACAGGCGTTGACGAGCAGTACTTC CAWTGTGVDEQYF
TRBJ1-2 NA NA TRBV7-9 12 TGTGCCAGCAGCGCACAGGTAGTAAGCTACACCTTC CASSAQVVSYTF
TRBJ2-2 NA NA TRBV7-9 13 TGTGCCAGCACACCTAGAGGTACCGGGGAGCTGTTTTTT CASTPRGTGELFF
TRBJ2-5 few NA TRBV3-1/TRBV3-2 15 TGTGCCAGCAGCCAAGTTGGACTACCCCAAGAGACCCAGTACTTC CASSQVGLPQETQYF
TRBJ1-1 NA NA TRBV7-9 14 TGTGCCAGCAGCTTAAGCGGTACGAACACTGAAGCTTTCTTT CASSLSGTNTEAFF
TRBJ2-5 NA TRBD2 TRBV6-5 16 TGTGCCAGCAGTTACTCGTCTAGCGGGGGCCAAGAGACCCAGTACTTC CASSYSSSGGQETQYF
TRBJ1-1 NA NA TRBV30 13 TGTGCCTGGAGTGGCGGCAGGAACACTGAAGCTTTCTTT CAWSGGRNTEAFF
TRBJ2-7 NA NA TRBV7-2 13 TGTGCCAGCAGTTTGGCGGCCACCTACGAGCAGTACTTC CASSLAATYEQYF
TRBJ2-6 NA TRBD1 TRBV15 17 TGTGCCACCAGCCTCCGACAGGGTAGTGCTGGGGCCAACGTCCTGACTTTC CATSLRQGSAGANVLTF
TRBJ1-5 few NA TRBV7-2 13 TGTGCCAGCAGCTCTCAGGGAGGTCAGCCCCAGCATTTT CASSSQGGQPQHF
TRBJ2-3 NA NA TRBV3-1/TRBV3-2 14 TGTGCCAGCAGCCAAGGCAGGTGGGCAGATACGCAGTATTTT CASSQGRWADTQYF
TRBJ2-1 NA TRBD2 TRBV7-3 16 TGTGCCAGCAGCTTAAACGGGAGGGCCGTTTTAGATGAGCAGTTCTTC CASSLNGRAVLDEQFF
TRBJ1-6 once NA TRBV5-5 16 TGTGCCAGCAGCCAAACCCTCCAGGGAGGCCATTCACCCCTCCACTTT CASSQTLQGGHSPLHF
TRBJ2-1 NA NA TRBV10-3 14 TGTGCCATCAGTGAGTCATCGGTGCGATATGAGCAGTTCTTC CAISESSVRYEQFF
TRBJ2-1 NA NA TRBV18 16 TGTGCCAGCTCACCACTTGGGGGCCACGCCTACAATGAGCAGTTCTTC CASSPLGGHAYNEQFF
TRBJ2-1 once NA TRBV3-1/TRBV3-2 14 TGTGCCAGCAGCCCCGGCGATGGGCGGGCTGAGCAGTTCTTC CASSPGDGRAEQFF
TRBJ2-1 NA NA TRBV3-1/TRBV3-2 15 TGTGCCAGCAGCCCCCGGGACAAACCTTACAATGAGCAGTTCTTC CASSPRDKPYNEQFF
TRBJ2-1 NA NA TRBV18 15 TGTGCCAGCTCACCACAATTAGGAGGTCACAATGAGCAGTTCTTC CASSPQLGGHNEQFF
TRBJ1-4 NA NA TRBV5-1 16 TGCGCCAGCAGAACAGACAGAGCCGCAACTAATGAAAAACTGTTTTTT CASRTDRAATNEKLFF
TRBJ1-2 few TRBD1 TRBV30 14 TGTGCCTGGAGTGCCGACGGACAGGCCTATGGCTACACCTTC CAWSADGQAYGYTF
TRBJ1-5 NA TRBD1 TRBV2 14 TGTGCCAGCAGTCAACAGGGGGCAAGGCAGCCCCAGCATTTT CASSQQGARQPQHF
TRBJ1-4 NA TRBD1 TRBV18 15 TGTGCCAGCTCACGTTGGACAGGGGAGAATGAAAAACTGTTTTTT CASSRWTGENEKLFF